This TCR beta chain was captured by sequencing in a study of blood T cell repertoires in COVID-19. The method was immunoSEQ multiplex PCR; TCRdb's version includes in-frame clones alone and lacks a portion of them. The sample has 230,000 or so clones, 70% to 90% seen once; the top ten hold 5% to 7.5%. The CDR3 extends over 13 amino acids. Trimming stripped 3 bases from V and 2 bases from J, with 10 bases between. The germline CDR1 and CDR2 sequences are DFQATT and SNEGSKA (reference sequence). Each exposed participant met a COVID-19 case in the 2 weeks preceding study entry. The clonotype originates from a woman aged 50 to 65 who had been exposed to COVID-19. The J gene is TRBJ1-2, the V gene TRBV20-1; maybe TRBD1 (6 bases). The sample taken for sequencing was PBMCs or T cells enriched from blood (not recorded which). The CDR3 loop reads CSASGGNNYGYTF. DNA for the CDR3: TGCAGTGCTAGTGGGGGCAACAACTATGGCTACACCTTC.